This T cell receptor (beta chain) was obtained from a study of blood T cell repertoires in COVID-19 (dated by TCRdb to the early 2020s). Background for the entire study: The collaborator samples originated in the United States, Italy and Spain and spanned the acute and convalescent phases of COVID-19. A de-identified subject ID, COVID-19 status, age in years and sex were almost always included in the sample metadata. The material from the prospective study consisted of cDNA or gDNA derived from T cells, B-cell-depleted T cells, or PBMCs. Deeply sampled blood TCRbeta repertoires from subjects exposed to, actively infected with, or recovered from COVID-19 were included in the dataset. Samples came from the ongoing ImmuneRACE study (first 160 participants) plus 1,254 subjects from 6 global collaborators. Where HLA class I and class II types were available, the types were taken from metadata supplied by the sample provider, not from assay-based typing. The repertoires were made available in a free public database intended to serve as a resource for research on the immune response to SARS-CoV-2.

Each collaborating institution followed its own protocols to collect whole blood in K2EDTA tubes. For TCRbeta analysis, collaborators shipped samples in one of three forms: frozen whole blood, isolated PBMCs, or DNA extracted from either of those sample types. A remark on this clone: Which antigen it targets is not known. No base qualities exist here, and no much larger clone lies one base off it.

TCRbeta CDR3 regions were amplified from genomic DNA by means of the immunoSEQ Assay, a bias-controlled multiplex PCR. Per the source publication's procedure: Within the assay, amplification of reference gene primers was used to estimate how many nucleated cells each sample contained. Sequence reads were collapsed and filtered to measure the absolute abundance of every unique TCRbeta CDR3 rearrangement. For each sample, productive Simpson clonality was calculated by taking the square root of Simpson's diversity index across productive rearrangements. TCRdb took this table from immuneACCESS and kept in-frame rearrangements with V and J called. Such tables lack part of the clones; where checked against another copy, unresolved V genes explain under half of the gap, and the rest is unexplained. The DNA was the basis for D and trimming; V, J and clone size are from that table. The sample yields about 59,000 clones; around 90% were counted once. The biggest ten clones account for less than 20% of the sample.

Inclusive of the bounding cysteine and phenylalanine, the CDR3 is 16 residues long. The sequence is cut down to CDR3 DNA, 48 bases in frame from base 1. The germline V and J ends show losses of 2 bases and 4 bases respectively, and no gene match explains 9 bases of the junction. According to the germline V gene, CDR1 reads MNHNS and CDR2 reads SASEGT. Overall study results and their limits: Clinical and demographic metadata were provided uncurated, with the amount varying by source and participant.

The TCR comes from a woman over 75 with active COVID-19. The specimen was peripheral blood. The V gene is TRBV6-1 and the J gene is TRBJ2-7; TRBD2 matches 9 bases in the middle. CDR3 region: CASSERVAGVTYEQYF. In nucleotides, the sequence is TGTGCCAGCAGTGAACGAGTAGCGGGGGTCACGTACGAGCAGTACTTC.